These 21 T cell receptor beta chains share one sample of origin, sequenced in a study of cytomegalovirus exposure and HLA in healthy donors. PCR involved 60 Vbeta and 13 Jbeta primers. Measured with immunoSEQ multiplex PCR; TCRdb has only the in-frame clones, and not every one. This table holds under 200,000 clones, around 78% found once. Material for sequencing was PBMCs. The receptor set was obtained from a young woman in good health and CMV-seropositive.

Details on this clone: Other DNA sequences within the sample encode an identical CDR3. The chain combines TRBV30 with TRBJ2-3, with a possible D match to TRBD2 (5 bases). V lost 3 bases and J 1 base, leaving 8 bases between the germline ends. The CDR3 covers 13 residues. Germline V gene data show CDR1 as GTSNPN and CDR2 as SVGIG (reference sequence). The CDR3, as DNA: TGTGCCTGGAGCCCCGGGGGCACAGATACGCAGTATTTT. Its translation is CAWSPGGTDTQYF.

This clone was recorded a few times. The genes are TRBV27 and TRBJ1-1; D is unresolved. Germline V gene data show CDR1 as MNHEY and CDR2 as SMNVEV (reference sequence). There are 14 residues in the CDR3. Trimming stripped 6 bases from V and 4 bases from J, with 15 bases between. The chain's CDR3 is CASSRLTEGTEAFF. CDR3 sequence (DNA): TGTGCCAGCAGCCGGCTGACTGAGGGCACTGAAGCTTTCTTT.

V usage is TRBV25-1 and J usage is TRBJ2-2; TRBD2 aligns across 8 bases. The junction had 3 bases not matched to a gene; V was cut back by 3 bases and J by 0 bases. This CDR3 contains 16 residues. Germline V gives CDR1 MGHDK, CDR2 SYGVNS. DNA for the CDR3: TGTGCCAGCAGTGATTTTAGCGGGGCGAACACCGGGGAGCTGTTTTTT. It encodes CASSDFSGANTGELFF.

The gene calls are TRBV28 and TRBJ2-4, with 7 bases lining up with TRBD1. This CDR3 has 15 residues. Unmatched junction bases numbered 9, after V lost 4 bases and J lost 6 bases. Germline V gene sequence: CDR1 MDHEN, CDR2 SYDVKM. The CDR3 loop reads CASSSADRAINIQYF. The CDR3, as DNA: TGTGCCAGCAGTTCCGCTGACAGGGCTATAAACATTCAGTACTTC. The full variable domain, rest sourced from reference TRBV28 and TRBJ2-4, is DVKVTQSSRYLVKRTGEKVFLECVQDMDHENMFWYRQDPGLGLRLIYFSYDVKMKEKGDIPEGYSVSREKKERFSLILESASTNQTSMYLCASSSADRAINIQYFGAGTRLSVL.

CDR3 sequence reads: CASSLGILEAERDSPLHF. As DNA, the CDR3 is TGCGCCAGCAGCTTGGGAATTTTGGAGGCAGAGCGGGATTCACCCCTCCACTTT. The chain joins TRBV5-1 to TRBJ1-6; D gene uncertain. The germline V gene encodes CDR1 SGHRS and CDR2 YFSETQ. With 0 bases removed from V and 8 bases from J, the gap between germline ends came to 21 bases. CDR3 length equals 18 residues.

The chain joins TRBV2 to TRBJ2-1, with 10 bases aligning to TRBD2. CDR1 and CDR2 (germline): SNHLY, FYNNEI. V lost 5 bases and J lost 10; bases outside the gene matches: 8. This CDR3 spans 14 amino acids. CDR3 in amino acids: CASSPTSSGREQFF. DNA of the CDR3: TGTGCCAGCAGTCCGACCTCTAGCGGGAGAGAGCAGTTCTTC.

The rearrangement joins TRBV27 to TRBJ1-2, with 8 bases aligning to TRBD1. Looked up from germline, CDR1 is MNHEY and CDR2 is SMNVEV (reference sequence). The CDR3 totals 15 residues. The V and J ends lost 5 bases and 1 base, in that order; junction bases with no gene match: 6. The CDR3 region has the DNA TGTGCCAGCAGTCCGAGGACAGGGTTTAACTATGGCTACACCTTC. Translated: CASSPRTGFNYGYTF.

The rearrangement joins TRBV30 to TRBJ1-1, with D possibly matching TRBD1 (6 bases). V was trimmed by 3 bases and J by 1 base, leaving 9 bases between them. The CDR3 consists of 13 residues. From germline, CDR1 is GTSNPN and CDR2 SVGIG (reference sequence). The CDR3: CAWSGQTNTEAFF. For the CDR3, the DNA is TGTGCCTGGAGCGGACAGACGAACACTGAAGCTTTCTTT. The full variable domain, with the rest looked up from reference TRBV30 and TRBJ1-1, is SQTIHQWPATLVQPVGSPLSLECTVEGTSNPNLYWYRQAAGRGLQLLFYSVGIGQISSEVPQNLSASRPQDRQFILSSKKLLLSDSGFYLCAWSGQTNTEAFFGQGTRLTVV.

The chain carries TRBV6-1 and TRBJ2-3; TRBD2 is a possible D gene (5 bases). This CDR3 is built from 15 residues. With 8 bases removed from V and 1 base from J, the gap between germline ends came to 16 bases. CDR1 MNHNS and CDR2 SASEGT come from the germline V gene. The CDR3 DNA sequence: TGTGCCAGCCGGGGTGCCGATAGTGGCACAGATACGCAGTATTTT. Translated, it gives CASRGADSGTDTQYF.

V usage is TRBV5-8 and J usage is TRBJ2-6; D unclear. Germline V lookup: CDR1 SGHTS, CDR2 YDEGEE. The CDR3 loop spans 16 amino acids. V dropped 0 bases and J dropped 0 bases, with 7 bases sitting between them. Here the CDR3 reads CASSLVSGSGANVLTF. Written as DNA, the CDR3 is TGTGCCAGCAGCTTGGTATCCGGCTCTGGGGCCAACGTCCTGACTTTC.

In this sample, this clone turned up once. This chain uses TRBV25-1 with TRBJ2-5, with TRBD1 identical over 9 bases. The closer fit of TRBJ2-7 to the DNA end suggests the J call may be wrong. In germline, CDR1 is MGHDK, CDR2 SYGVNS. CDR3 size: 15 residues. The CDR3 protein is CASSGPGQGSPEQYF. CDR3 coding DNA: TGTGCCAGCAGTGGCCCGGGACAGGGCTCCCCCGAGCAGTACTTC.

The genes are TRBV7-2 and TRBJ2-1; 11 bases agree with TRBD2. Germline V gene data show CDR1 as SGHTA and CDR2 as FQGNSA. V was pared by 2 bases and J by 4 bases, with 4 bases of the junction left unmatched. CDR3 length: 16 residues. This chain's CDR3 is CASSLPGTSGYNEQFF. Written as DNA, the CDR3 is TGTGCCAGCAGCTTACCCGGGACTAGCGGATACAATGAGCAGTTCTTC.

The V call is TRBV9, the J call TRBJ2-5; TRBD1 matches at 8 bases. This CDR3 is built from 16 residues. CDR1 and CDR2 from the germline V gene are SGDLS and YYNGEE. Unmatched junction bases numbered 8, after V lost 0 bases and J lost 4 bases. Here the CDR3 reads CASSVDGRGRGETQYF. The CDR3 bases are TGTGCCAGCAGCGTAGATGGCAGGGGGCGGGGAGAGACCCAGTACTTC. The whole variable domain, filled in from reference TRBV9 and TRBJ2-5, reads DSGVTQTPKHLITATGQRVTLRCSPRSGDLSVYWYQQSLDQGLQFLIQYYNGEERAKGNILERFSAQQFPDLHSELNLSSLELGDSALYFCASSVDGRGRGETQYFGPGTRLLVL.

This chain connects TRBV7-9 to TRBJ1-5; 7 bases fit TRBD1. The trim removed 5 bases at V and 5 bases at J, leaving 9 bases unmatched. This CDR3 comprises 15 residues. CDR1 SEHNR and CDR2 FQNEAQ come from the germline V gene (reference sequence). CDR3 nucleotide sequence: TGTGCCAGCAGCCTTACCCGGGACAGTCATCAGCCCCAGCATTTT. As protein: CASSLTRDSHQPQHF.

A few counts support this clone. V and J are TRBV19 and TRBJ2-7; possible D gene TRBD1, 5 bases. V was pared by 6 bases and J by 2 bases, with 14 bases between. CDR3 length equals 14 residues. Germline CDR1 reads LNHDA; CDR2 reads SQIVND (reference sequence). In DNA, the CDR3 is TGTGCCAGTAGCTCCCGACAGTCCGCCTACGAGCAGTACTTC. Translation: CASSSRQSAYEQYF.

The gene calls are TRBV5-4 and TRBJ2-5, with TRBD2 as a possible D gene (6 bases). The germline V gene has CDR1 SGHNT and CDR2 YYREEE (reference sequence). The CDR3 contains 14 residues. The V and J ends lost 4 bases and 4 bases respectively, with 14 bases between them. In DNA form, the CDR3 reads TGTGCCAGCAGCCCGGGTGGGGGAGGAGAGACCCAGTACTTC. The encoded protein is CASSPGGGGETQYF.

This clone was found a few times. This sequence joins TRBV7-2 and TRBJ1-2, with D perhaps matching TRBD1 (6 bases). The CDR3 consists of 16 residues. CDR1 SGHTA and CDR2 FQGNSA come from the germline V gene. Trimming pared 3 bases from V and 4 bases from J, leaving 18 bases between. The CDR3 loop is CASSLAGQISPYGYTF. DNA for the CDR3: TGTGCCAGCAGCTTGGCTGGACAGATTAGTCCCTATGGCTACACCTTC. Drawing the rest from reference TRBV7-2 and TRBJ1-2, the complete variable domain is GAGVSQSPSNKVTEKGKDVELRCDPISGHTALYWYRQSLGQGLEFLIYFQGNSAPDKSGLPSDRFSAERTGGSVSTLTIQRTQQEDSAVYLCASSLAGQISPYGYTFGSGTRLTVV.

V is TRBV28 and J is TRBJ2-3; 10 nucleotides agree with TRBD2. Germline V gene data show CDR1 as MDHEN and CDR2 as SYDVKM. This CDR3 has 15 residues. V was clipped by 6 bases and J by 0 bases; unmatched bases: 3. The CDR3 loop reads CASSELAGSTDTQYF. CDR3 nucleotides: TGTGCCAGCAGCGAACTAGCGGGGAGCACAGATACGCAGTATTTT. The variable domain in full, completed from reference TRBV28 and TRBJ2-3, reads DVKVTQSSRYLVKRTGEKVFLECVQDMDHENMFWYRQDPGLGLRLIYFSYDVKMKEKGDIPEGYSVSREKKERFSLILESASTNQTSMYLCASSELAGSTDTQYFGPGTRLTVL.

The chain couples TRBV6-6 to TRBJ1-6; perhaps TRBD1 as D (5 bases). With 0 bases removed from V and 7 bases from J, the gap between germline ends came to 10 bases. The length of the CDR3 is 15 residues. Germline V gene sequence: CDR1 MNHNY, CDR2 SVGAGI (reference sequence). The CDR3 loop is CASSYSMGGNSPLHF. CDR3 DNA: TGTGCCAGCAGTTACTCTATGGGGGGGAATTCACCCCTCCACTTT.

The chain joins TRBV5-8 to TRBJ2-7; 9 bases are shared with TRBD1. V trimming: 1 base; J trimming: 3 bases; junction bases outside the gene matches: 2. The CDR3 has 14 amino acids. The germline V gene has CDR1 SGHTS and CDR2 YDEGEE. CDR3 sequence (DNA): TGTGCCAGCAGCTTGCTGGGACAGGGCTACGAGCAGTACTTC. Translating it yields CASSLLGQGYEQYF.

The chain recombines TRBV4-1 with TRBJ2-3; perhaps TRBD2 as D (6 bases). The CDR3 contains 17 residues. Germline V gene data show CDR1 as MGHRA and CDR2 as YSYEKL. The V end lost 0 bases, the J end lost 7 bases, and 20 bases lay between the germline ends. In nucleotides, the CDR3 is TGCGCCAGCAGCCAAGATACGGTAGCGGAGGTCCCTTATACGCAGTATTTT. The encoded protein is CASSQDTVAEVPYTQYF.